The present entry profiles one TCR beta chain with its context. Its antigen is as yet unknown. The method was immunoSEQ multiplex PCR; TCRdb's version includes in-frame clones alone and lacks a portion of them. The sample lists around 140,000 clones, approximately 89% seen once, with under 2% in the top ten. Pooling was applied to second doses at about 4 or about 12 weeks. There are 13 residues in the CDR3. Trimming pared 11 bases from V and 3 bases from J, leaving 15 bases between. The V gene's germline CDR1 is MDHEN and CDR2 SYDVKM. This sample was included in a study of T cell responses to AZD1222 COVID-19 vaccine. Study-level points and caveats: Per reports, nearly half of all spike-specific TCRs target regions that are unmutated in variants. It should be noted that donors were predominantly white British and more often female, and clonal diversity was possibly underestimated. None of the repertoires were sampled until the peak T cell response had passed.

The sequenced sample was peripheral blood, obtained 28 days after the second AZD1222 dose. The receptor was isolated from an adult who received the AZD1222 COVID-19 vaccine. J is TRBJ2-3 and V is TRBV28; no clear D gene. Here the CDR3 reads CAHGRSTTDTQYF. The CDR3 DNA is TGTGCCCACGGACGGTCCACAACAGATACGCAGTATTTT.